Following are 15 T cell receptor beta chains from one sample sequenced in a study of T cell responses to AZD1222 COVID-19 vaccine. Some clones are missing from TCRdb's copy, which holds only in-frame ones; the method was immunoSEQ multiplex PCR. The sample lists tens of thousands of clones; about 88% were seen once. The specimen comprised peripheral blood, sampled 28 days after the second dose of the MenACWY control vaccine. These receptors came from an adult who received the MenACWY meningococcal vaccine as a control.

This clone has more than one count but fewer than ten. This chain uses TRBV9 with TRBJ1-1; D is unclear. The V end was cut by 0 bases, the J end by 4 bases, with 4 bases between. Per the germline V gene, CDR1 is SGDLS and CDR2 is YYNGEE. The CDR3 loop spans 12 amino acids. CDR3 in DNA: TGTGCCAGCAGCGTAGCCAGCACTGAAGCTTTCTTT. Translating it yields CASSVASTEAFF. The entire variable domain, with the rest obtained from reference TRBV9 and TRBJ1-1, is as follows: DSGVTQTPKHLITATGQRVTLRCSPRSGDLSVYWYQQSLDQGLQFLIQYYNGEERAKGNILERFSAQQFPDLHSELNLSSLELGDSALYFCASSVASTEAFFGQGTRLTVV.

By share, this clone ranks as medium-sized. The V and J genes are TRBV5-5 and TRBJ2-2; perhaps TRBD1 as D (6 bases). The ends were cut back, 1 base at V and 5 bases at J, with 12 bases in the middle. The CDR3 is 15 amino acids. Germline V gene sequence: CDR1 SGHKS, CDR2 YYEKEE (reference sequence). This chain's CDR3 is CASSLYREATGELFF. DNA for the CDR3: TGTGCCAGCAGCTTGTACAGGGAAGCAACCGGGGAGCTGTTTTTT.

The J gene is TRBJ2-1, the V gene TRBV25-1, with 7 bases that match TRBD2. CDR3 size: 16 residues. CDR1 is MGHDK, CDR2 SYGVNS, per germline. The V and J ends lost 2 bases and 6 bases, in that order; junction bases with no gene match: 10. CDR3 DNA sequence: TGTGCCAGCAGTGAAACGGGGAGGGCGAAAGTCAATGAGCAGTTCTTC. Encoded protein: CASSETGRAKVNEQFF.

This chain connects TRBV9 to TRBJ2-7; 11 bases agree with TRBD2. Germline CDR1 SGDLS, CDR2 YYNGEE. Trimming took 3 bases from V and 7 from J; bases not matched to a gene: 12. The CDR3 length is 16 residues. CDR3 bases: TGTGCCAGCAGCGCTGAATTGACTAGCGGGATTAGAGAGCAGTACTTC. It specifies CASSAELTSGIREQYF. Full variable domain (outside the CDR3, taken from reference TRBV9 and TRBJ2-7): DSGVTQTPKHLITATGQRVTLRCSPRSGDLSVYWYQQSLDQGLQFLIQYYNGEERAKGNILERFSAQQFPDLHSELNLSSLELGDSALYFCASSAELTSGIREQYFGPGTRLTVT.

The chain links TRBV11-3 to TRBJ1-1; no clear D gene. V gave up 4 bases and J gave up 1 base, with 7 bases separating them. This CDR3 has 13 residues. Germline values: CDR1 SGHNT, CDR2 YENEEA. CDR3 coding DNA: TGTGCCAGCAGCTCCCATCGGAACACTGAAGCTTTCTTT. Translation: CASSSHRNTEAFF. The complete variable domain, with remaining parts taken from reference TRBV11-3 and TRBJ1-1, reads EAGVVQSPRYKIIEKKQPVAFWCNPISGHNTLYWYLQNLGQGPELLIRYENEEAVDDSQLPKDRFSAERLKGVDSTLKIQPAELGDSAVYLCASSSHRNTEAFFGQGTRLTVV.

The chain joins TRBV5-1 to TRBJ1-3; 7 bases agree with TRBD1. The germline V gene has CDR1 SGHRS and CDR2 YFSETQ. Unmatched junction bases numbered 3, after V lost 4 bases and J lost 2 bases. The CDR3 runs to 14 residues. In DNA, the CDR3 is TGCGCCAGCAGCCCGACAGGGACTGGAAACACCATATATTTT. Its protein product is CASSPTGTGNTIYF.

The chain joins TRBV10-3 to TRBJ1-1; D gene unclear. This CDR3 is 11 amino acids long. V was cut by 3 bases and J by 3 bases, with 2 bases left in between. The germline gives CDR1 ENHRY, CDR2 SYGVKD. The CDR3 reads CAISDDTEAFF. The CDR3, as DNA: TGTGCCATCAGTGATGACACTGAAGCTTTCTTT.

The chain carries TRBV20-1 and TRBJ2-3; D uncertain. Deletions cut 2 bases from V and 5 bases from J, with 5 bases between. This CDR3 has 11 amino acids. Germline loops: CDR1 DFQATT, CDR2 SNEGSKA (reference sequence). For the CDR3, the DNA is TGCAGTGCTAGAACTCTAGATACGCAGTATTTT. This sequence encodes CSARTLDTQYF.

J is TRBJ2-7 and V is TRBV5-6, with D possibly matching TRBD1 (6 bases). The CDR3 runs 12 residues. The V end was cut by 3 bases, the J end by 3 bases, with 7 bases between. Per germline, CDR1 SGHDT and CDR2 YYEEEE. The chain's CDR3 is CASSSDSYEQYF. In nucleotides, the CDR3 is TGTGCCAGCAGCTCGGACAGCTACGAGCAGTACTTC.

The chain carries TRBV6-1 and TRBJ2-7; 7 positions agree with TRBD2. Germline V gives CDR1 MNHNS, CDR2 SASEGT. This CDR3 is built from 15 residues. With 1 base clipped from V and 3 bases from J, the junction kept 6 bases outside the gene matches. The CDR3 sequence: CASSEVSSGFYEQYF. The DNA for the CDR3 is TGTGCCAGCAGTGAAGTTTCTAGCGGATTCTACGAGCAGTACTTC.

The J gene is TRBJ2-3, the V gene TRBV7-3; possibly TRBD2 for D (5 bases). Germline lookup yields CDR1 SGHTA and CDR2 FQGTGA. This CDR3 is 13 amino acids long. V was cut by 8 bases and J by 2 bases, with 11 bases left in between. The CDR3 DNA is TGTGCCAGCGGGAGCGGTTTCACAGATACGCAGTATTTT. This translates into CASGSGFTDTQYF.

This clone was seen a few times. The chain recombines TRBV28 with TRBJ1-1; unclear D gene. Germline assignment: CDR1 MDHEN and CDR2 SYDVKM. Trimming shortened V by 8 bases and J by 4 bases, and 20 bases separated the two germline ends. This CDR3 is 15 amino acids long. The CDR3 region has the DNA TGTGCCAGCTCCCCCAGAAGAAGGAGGTTCACTGAAGCTTTCTTT. Amino acids: CASSPRRRRFTEAFF.

V and J are TRBV6-5 and TRBJ2-7; 8 nucleotides line up with TRBD1. J lost 4 bases, V lost 6 bases, and 8 bases had no gene match. The length of the CDR3 is 14 residues. Germline CDR1 and CDR2: MNHEY and SVGAGI. CDR3 in amino acids: CASSRTGILYEQYF. The CDR3 DNA follows: TGTGCCAGCAGCCGGACAGGGATCTTATACGAGCAGTACTTC.

The chain combines TRBV7-9 with TRBJ1-2; unclear D gene. Germline V gene lookup returns CDR1 SEHNR and CDR2 FQNEAQ (reference sequence). V lost 5 bases, J lost 8 bases, and 12 bases lay in between. The CDR3 has 12 residues. The CDR3 DNA is TGTGCCAGCAGCCAGCTGGCGTACGGCTACACCTTC. This encodes CASSQLAYGYTF.

This clone was recorded once. The chain links TRBV27 to TRBJ2-1, with D unclear. V lost 6 bases and J lost 8, with 17 bases in between. The CDR3 length is 14 residues. Germline values: CDR1 MNHEY, CDR2 SMNVEV (reference sequence). DNA for the CDR3: TGTGCCAGCAGCCAAAGGTGGTCCCTCGATGAGCAGTTCTTC. It yields the protein CASSQRWSLDEQFF.